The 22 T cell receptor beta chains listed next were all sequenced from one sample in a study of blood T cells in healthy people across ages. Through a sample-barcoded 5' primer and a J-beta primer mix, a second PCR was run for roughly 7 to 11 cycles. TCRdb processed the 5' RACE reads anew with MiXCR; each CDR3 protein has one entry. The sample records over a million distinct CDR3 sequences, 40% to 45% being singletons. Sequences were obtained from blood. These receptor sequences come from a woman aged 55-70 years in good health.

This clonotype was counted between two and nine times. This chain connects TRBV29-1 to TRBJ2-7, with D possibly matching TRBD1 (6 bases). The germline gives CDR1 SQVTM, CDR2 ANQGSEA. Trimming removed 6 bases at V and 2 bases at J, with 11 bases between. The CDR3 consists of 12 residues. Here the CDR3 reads CSVGKGAYEQYF. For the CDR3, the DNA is TGCAGCGTAGGCAAGGGGGCCTACGAGCAGTACTTC.

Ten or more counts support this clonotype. The CDR3: CASSQGRGYEQYF. The DNA for the CDR3 is TGTGCCAGCAGCCAAGGTAGGGGGTACGAGCAGTACTTC. The chain joins TRBV3-1 to TRBJ2-7; D might be TRBD1 (6 bases). The V gene lost 1 base and the J gene lost 4 bases, with 8 bases spanning the gap. Looked up from germline, CDR1 is LGHDT and CDR2 is YNNKEL (reference sequence). The CDR3 is made up of 13 amino acids.

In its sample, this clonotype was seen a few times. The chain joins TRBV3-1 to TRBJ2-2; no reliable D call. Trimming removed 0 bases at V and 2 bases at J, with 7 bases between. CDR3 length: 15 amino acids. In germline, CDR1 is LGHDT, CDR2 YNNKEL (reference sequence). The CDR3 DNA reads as TGTGCCAGCAGCCAAGAAAGCGTTAACACCGGGGAGCTGTTTTTT. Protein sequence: CASSQESVNTGELFF.

In DNA, the CDR3 is TGCAGTGCTAACACTGGGCGGGATAGCGCGGAGACCCAGTACTTC. Protein: CSANTGRDSAETQYF. The J gene is TRBJ2-7, the V gene TRBV20-1, with D perhaps TRBD2 (6 bases). The better agreement between TRBJ2-5 and the DNA end casts doubt on the J call. There are 15 residues in the CDR3. The germline V gene has CDR1 DFQATT and CDR2 SNEGSKA (reference sequence).

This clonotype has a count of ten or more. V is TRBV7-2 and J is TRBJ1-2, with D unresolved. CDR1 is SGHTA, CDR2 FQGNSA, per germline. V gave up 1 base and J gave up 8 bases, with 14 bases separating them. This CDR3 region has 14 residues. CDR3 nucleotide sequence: TGTGCCAGCAGCTTAGTGAGCGCCGACGGAGGCTACACCTTC. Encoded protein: CASSLVSADGGYTF.

The CDR3, as DNA: TGTGCCAGCATGGGGGAGGGGGACACCGGGGAGCTGTTTTTT. Translated: CASMGEGDTGELFF. The chain has TRBV2 and TRBJ2-2; perhaps TRBD2 as D (7 bases). CDR1 SNHLY and CDR2 FYNNEI come from the germline V gene. With 7 bases removed from V and 3 bases from J, the gap between germline ends came to 12 bases. The CDR3 spans 14 residues.

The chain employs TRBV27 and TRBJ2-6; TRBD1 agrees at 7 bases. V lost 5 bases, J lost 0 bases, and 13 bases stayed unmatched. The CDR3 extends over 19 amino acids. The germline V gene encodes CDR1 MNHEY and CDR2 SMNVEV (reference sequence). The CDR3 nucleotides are TGTGCCAGCAGTAGTCACGGGACAGACACTTCCTCTGGGGCCAACGTCCTGACTTTC. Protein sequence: CASSSHGTDTSSGANVLTF.

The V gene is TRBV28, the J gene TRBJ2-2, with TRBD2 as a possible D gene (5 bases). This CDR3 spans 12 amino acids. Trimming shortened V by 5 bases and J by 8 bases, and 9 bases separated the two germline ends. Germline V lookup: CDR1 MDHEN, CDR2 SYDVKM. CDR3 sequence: CASSVLAGELFF. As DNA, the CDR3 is TGTGCCAGCAGTGTTCTAGCAGGGGAGCTGTTTTTT.

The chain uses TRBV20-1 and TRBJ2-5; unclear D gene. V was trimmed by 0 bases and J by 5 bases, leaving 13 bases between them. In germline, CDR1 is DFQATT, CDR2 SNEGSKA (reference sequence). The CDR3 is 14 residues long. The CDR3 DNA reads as TGCAGTGCTAGAGATCCTTCCCTGCTTGAGACCCAGTACTTC. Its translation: CSARDPSLLETQYF.

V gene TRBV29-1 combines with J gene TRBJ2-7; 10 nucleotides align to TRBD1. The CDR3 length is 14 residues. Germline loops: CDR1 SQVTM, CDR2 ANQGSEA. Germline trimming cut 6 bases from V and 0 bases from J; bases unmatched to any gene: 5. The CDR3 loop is CSVVGQGGSYEQYF. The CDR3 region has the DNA TGCAGCGTCGTCGGACAGGGGGGCTCCTACGAGCAGTACTTC.

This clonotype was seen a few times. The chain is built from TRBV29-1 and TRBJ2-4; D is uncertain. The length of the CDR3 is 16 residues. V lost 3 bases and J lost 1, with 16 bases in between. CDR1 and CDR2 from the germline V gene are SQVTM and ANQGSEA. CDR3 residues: CSVDSPAFGAKNIQYF. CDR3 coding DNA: TGCAGCGTTGACTCGCCAGCGTTTGGGGCCAAAAACATTCAGTACTTC.

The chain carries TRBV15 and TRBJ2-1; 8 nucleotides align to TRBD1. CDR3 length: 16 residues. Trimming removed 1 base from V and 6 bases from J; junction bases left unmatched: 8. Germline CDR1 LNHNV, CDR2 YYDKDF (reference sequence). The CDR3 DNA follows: TGTGCCACCAGCAGAGGTCAGGGGGCCCAGCGCAATGAGCAGTTCTTC. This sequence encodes CATSRGQGAQRNEQFF.

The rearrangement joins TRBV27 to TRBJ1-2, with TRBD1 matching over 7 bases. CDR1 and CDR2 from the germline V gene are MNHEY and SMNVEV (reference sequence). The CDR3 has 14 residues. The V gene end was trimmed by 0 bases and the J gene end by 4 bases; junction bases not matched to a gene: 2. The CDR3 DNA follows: TGTGCCAGCAGTTTATCGCCAGGGGGCTATGGCTACACCTTC. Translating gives CASSLSPGGYGYTF.

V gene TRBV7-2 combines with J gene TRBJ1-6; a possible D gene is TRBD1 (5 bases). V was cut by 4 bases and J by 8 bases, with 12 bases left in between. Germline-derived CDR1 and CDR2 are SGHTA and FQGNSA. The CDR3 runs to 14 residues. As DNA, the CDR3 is TGTGCCAGCAGCTACGGGACGGACCATTCACCCCTCCACTTT. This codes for CASSYGTDHSPLHF. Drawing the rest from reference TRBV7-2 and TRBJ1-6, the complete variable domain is GAGVSQSPSNKVTEKGKDVELRCDPISGHTALYWYRQSLGQGLEFLIYFQGNSAPDKSGLPSDRFSAERTGGSVSTLTIQRTQQEDSAVYLCASSYGTDHSPLHFGNGTRLTVT.

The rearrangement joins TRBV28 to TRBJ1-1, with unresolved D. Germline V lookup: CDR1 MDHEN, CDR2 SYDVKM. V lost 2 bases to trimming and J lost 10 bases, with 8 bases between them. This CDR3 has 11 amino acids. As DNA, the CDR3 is TGTGCCAGCAGTTTAGGAGTGTTAGCTTTCTTT. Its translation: CASSLGVLAFF. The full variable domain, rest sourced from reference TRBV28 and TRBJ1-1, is DVKVTQSSRYLVKRTGEKVFLECVQDMDHENMFWYRQDPGLGLRLIYFSYDVKMKEKGDIPEGYSVSREKKERFSLILESASTNQTSMYLCASSLGVLAFFGQGTRLTVV.

The CDR3 sequence is CASSPSAAGTSTDTQYF. CDR3 bases: TGTGCCAGCAGCCCCTCGGCCGCGGGCACTAGCACAGATACGCAGTATTTT. V is TRBV6-1 and J is TRBJ2-3, with a tentative D call TRBD2 (5 bases). V was clipped by 6 bases and J by 0 bases, with 19 bases between them. There are 17 residues in the CDR3. CDR1 is MNHNS and CDR2 is SASEGT in the germline V gene.

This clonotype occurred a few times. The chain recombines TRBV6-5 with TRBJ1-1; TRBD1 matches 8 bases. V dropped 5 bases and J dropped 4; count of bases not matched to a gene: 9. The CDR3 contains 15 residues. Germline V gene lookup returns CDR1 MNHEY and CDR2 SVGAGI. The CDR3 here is CASSRKTTGVTEAFF. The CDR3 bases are TGTGCCAGCAGTAGGAAGACGACAGGGGTCACTGAAGCTTTCTTT.

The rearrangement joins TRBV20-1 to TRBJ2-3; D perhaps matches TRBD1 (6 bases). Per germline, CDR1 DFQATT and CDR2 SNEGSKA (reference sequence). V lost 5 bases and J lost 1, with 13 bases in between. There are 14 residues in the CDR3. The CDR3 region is CSASRTVGTDTQYF. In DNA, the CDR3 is TGCAGTGCTTCAAGGACAGTTGGCACAGATACGCAGTATTTT.

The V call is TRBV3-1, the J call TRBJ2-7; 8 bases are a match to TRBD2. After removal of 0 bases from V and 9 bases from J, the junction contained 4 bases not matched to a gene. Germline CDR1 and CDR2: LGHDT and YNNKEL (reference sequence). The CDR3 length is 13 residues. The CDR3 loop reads CASSQDPGGVQYF. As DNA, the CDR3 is TGTGCCAGCAGCCAAGACCCGGGGGGGGTGCAGTACTTC.

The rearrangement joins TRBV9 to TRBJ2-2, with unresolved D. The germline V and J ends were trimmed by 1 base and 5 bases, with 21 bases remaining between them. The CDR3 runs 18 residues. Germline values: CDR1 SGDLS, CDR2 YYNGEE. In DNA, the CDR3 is TGTGCCAGCAGCGTACGTCACCCGAAACAACACTCGACCGGGGAGCTGTTTTTT. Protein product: CASSVRHPKQHSTGELFF.

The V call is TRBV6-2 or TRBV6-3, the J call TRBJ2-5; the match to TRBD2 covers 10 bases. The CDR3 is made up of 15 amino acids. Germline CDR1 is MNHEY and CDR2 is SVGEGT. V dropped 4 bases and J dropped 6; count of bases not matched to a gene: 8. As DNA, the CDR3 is TGTGCCAGCAGTTTTTCCGGGACTAGCGAGAAGACCCAGTACTTC. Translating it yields CASSFSGTSEKTQYF.

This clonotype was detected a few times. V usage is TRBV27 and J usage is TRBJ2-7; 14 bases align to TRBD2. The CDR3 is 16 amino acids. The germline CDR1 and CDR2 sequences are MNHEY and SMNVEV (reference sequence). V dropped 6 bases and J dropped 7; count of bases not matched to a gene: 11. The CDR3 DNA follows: TGTGCCAGCAGCCCAGAAGGTGGGACTAGCGGGAGTGAGCAGTACTTC. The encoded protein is CASSPEGGTSGSEQYF.